This T cell receptor (beta chain) is drawn from a study of cytomegalovirus exposure and HLA in healthy donors. Study conclusions and caveats: Segments of the TCR beta V type were, in most cases, productive about 90% or about 30% of the time in an earlier analysis. There were 150 to 200 TCR beta chains listed as cytomegalovirus-associated. Later on, a genetic analysis was performed. It linked a missense variant in DCLRE1C with V- and J-gene trimming of TCR beta. It was only CMV serostatus that was available as immune exposure information.

Primers included in the PCR were 60 Vbeta and 13 Jbeta primers. Data came from immunoSEQ multiplex PCR; TCRdb stores just in-frame clones and leaves some out. The data contain about 180,000 clones, around 76% of them singletons. Details on this clone: Its target is unknown.

This CDR3 spans 15 amino acids. The ends lost 4 bases at V and 0 bases at J; junction bases unmatched: 2. CDR1 and CDR2 (germline): LGHNA, YSLEER. This TCR was recovered from a woman in her 30s in good health and CMV-seropositive. V gene TRBV4-3 combines with J gene TRBJ2-1, with 8 nucleotides matching TRBD1. The sequenced sample consisted of PBMCs. The CDR3 region has the DNA TGCGCCAGCAGCCCGCAGGGGGCCTCCTACAATGAGCAGTTCTTC. Translation: CASSPQGASYNEQFF.